The 13 T cell receptor beta chains listed next were all sequenced from one sample in a study of T-cell reconstitution after alpha-beta-depleted transplantation in children. Unique molecular identifiers featured in how the TCRbeta library was prepared. TCRdb re-analysed the PCR reads in MiXCR, keeping a single row per CDR3 protein. This repertoire shows 500,000 or so distinct CDR3 sequences, 32% found once; its top ten account for 2% to 3%. The sequencing here drew on PBMCs from the stem cell graft donor, taken from the stem cell graft. The receptors shown here come from a human donor who donated a stem cell graft to a child with aplastic anemia.

J is TRBJ1-1 and V is TRBV19; D call uncertain. V was clipped by 0 bases and J by 4 bases, with 9 bases between them. This CDR3 contains 14 residues. Germline CDR1 is LNHDA and CDR2 is SQIVND (reference sequence). CDR3 region: CASSIEGRSTEAFF. The DNA for the CDR3 is TGTGCCAGTAGTATAGAAGGACGCAGCACTGAAGCTTTCTTT.

The CDR3 DNA reads as TGTGCCAGCTCACCTTCGGTATTCCCGGAGTCAAGCTCCTACGAGCAGTACGTC. Its protein is CASSPSVFPESSSYEQYV. The V call is TRBV18, the J call TRBJ2-7; D is unresolved. The CDR3 runs 18 residues. Trimming took off 3 bases at V and 0 bases at J, with 21 bases between the two ends. The germline gives CDR1 KGHSH, CDR2 LQKENI.

This clonotype was seen only a few times. The chain has TRBV5-4 and TRBJ2-3; D unclear. V lost 6 bases, J lost 0 bases, and 8 bases lay in between. Germline-derived CDR1 and CDR2 are SGHNT and YYREEE (reference sequence). The CDR3 consists of 13 residues. The chain's CDR3 is CASTTESTDTQYF. CDR3 DNA: TGTGCCAGCACCACGGAGAGCACAGATACGCAGTATTTT.

This clonotype was recorded a few times. The J gene is TRBJ2-3, the V gene TRBV12-3 or TRBV12-4; D tentatively fits TRBD1 or TRBD2 (5 bases each). The ends were cut back, 1 base at V and 3 bases at J, with 8 bases in the middle. The length of the CDR3 is 14 residues. The CDR3, as DNA: TGTGCCAGCAGTTTAGATGGGGGTACAGATACGCAGTATTTT. Translation: CASSLDGGTDTQYF.

The chain couples TRBV29-1 to TRBJ2-7; 7 bases are a match to TRBD2. J gave up 6 bases and V 7 bases, and 9 bases lay outside the gene matches. The CDR3 length is 12 residues. Germline CDR1 reads SQVTM; CDR2 reads ANQGSEA. The CDR3 region is CSAGRSGGEQYF. CDR3 coding DNA: TGCAGCGCCGGTCGGTCGGGGGGCGAGCAGTACTTC.

There are a few counts of this clonotype. The chain employs TRBV5-1 and TRBJ1-3, with 8 bases lining up with TRBD1. V was pared by 4 bases and J by 7 bases, with 13 bases of the junction left unmatched. The CDR3 has 16 amino acids. The germline gives CDR1 SGHRS, CDR2 YFSETQ. The CDR3 bases are TGCGCCAGCAGCGATGTGCCCGGGACAGGAGGCAACACCATATATTTT. Protein: CASSDVPGTGGNTIYF.

This chain links TRBV7-3 with TRBJ1-6, with 9 bases that match TRBD1. The CDR3 has 20 amino acids. V shed 1 base and J 1 base; nucleotides not matched to a gene: 11. Germline V gives CDR1 SGHTA, CDR2 FQGTGA. The CDR3 here is CASSLRGAGQGFSYNSPLHF. CDR3 DNA sequence: TGTGCCAGCAGCTTAAGGGGGGCGGGACAGGGCTTTTCCTATAATTCACCCCTCCACTTT.

This chain joins TRBV5-1 and TRBJ1-3; D uncertain. CDR1 and CDR2 (germline): SGHRS, YFSETQ. The CDR3 sequence is 14 residues long. Trimming stripped 2 bases from V and 0 bases from J, with 6 bases between. CDR3 residues: CASSFVPSGNTIYF. CDR3 nucleotide sequence: TGCGCCAGCAGCTTTGTCCCCTCTGGAAACACCATATATTTT.

The chain carries TRBV5-5 and TRBJ2-1, with 8 nucleotides matching TRBD2. This CDR3 comprises 15 residues. Losses at the gene ends were 1 base for V and 7 bases for J; bases not matched to a gene: 7. Germline CDR1 reads SGHKS; CDR2 reads YYEKEE (reference sequence). The CDR3 DNA reads as TGTGCCAGCAGCTTGAGAGCGGGAGAGGGTAATGAGCAGTTCTTC. This encodes CASSLRAGEGNEQFF.

This clonotype turned up a few times. The rearrangement links TRBV6-5 to TRBJ2-1, with D possibly being TRBD2 (5 bases). V was trimmed by 2 bases and J by 0 bases, leaving 11 bases between them. The CDR3 is 16 amino acids. The germline V gene encodes CDR1 MNHEY and CDR2 SVGAGI. The CDR3 DNA follows: TGTGCCAGCAGTTACGACGGGGAGAGCTCCTACAATGAGCAGTTCTTC. It encodes CASSYDGESSYNEQFF.

The V call is TRBV30, the J call TRBJ2-3, with unresolved D. Trimming stripped 4 bases from V and 9 bases from J, with 17 bases between. CDR1 GTSNPN and CDR2 SVGIG come from the germline V gene (reference sequence). CDR3 length: 13 residues. In DNA form, the CDR3 reads TGTGCCTGGAATTTGGGTGGTGAGGCCACGCAGTATTTT. As protein: CAWNLGGEATQYF. Using reference TRBV30 and TRBJ2-3 for the parts outside the CDR3, the full variable domain is SQTIHQWPATLVQPVGSPLSLECTVEGTSNPNLYWYRQAAGRGLQLLFYSVGIGQISSEVPQNLSASRPQDRQFILSSKKLLLSDSGFYLCAWNLGGEATQYFGPGTRLTVL.

The sample holds a few counts of this clonotype. The chain carries TRBV20-1 and TRBJ2-3; 9 positions match TRBD2. Germline CDR1 is DFQATT and CDR2 is SNEGSKA (reference sequence). The ends lost 6 bases at V and 0 bases at J; junction bases unmatched: 10. The CDR3 totals 16 residues. CDR3 in DNA: TGCAGTGCGGACCCGGGACTAGCTAGGAGCACAGATACGCAGTATTTT. Amino acids: CSADPGLARSTDTQYF.

This rearrangement joins TRBV12-3 or TRBV12-4 to TRBJ1-4; 11 bases fit TRBD1. The CDR3 runs to 15 residues. With 6 bases clipped from V and 11 bases from J, the junction kept 11 bases outside the gene matches. The CDR3 sequence is CASSSGGQGVKKLFF. The CDR3 coding sequence is TGTGCCAGCAGCTCGGGGGGACAGGGGGTGAAGAAACTGTTTTTT.